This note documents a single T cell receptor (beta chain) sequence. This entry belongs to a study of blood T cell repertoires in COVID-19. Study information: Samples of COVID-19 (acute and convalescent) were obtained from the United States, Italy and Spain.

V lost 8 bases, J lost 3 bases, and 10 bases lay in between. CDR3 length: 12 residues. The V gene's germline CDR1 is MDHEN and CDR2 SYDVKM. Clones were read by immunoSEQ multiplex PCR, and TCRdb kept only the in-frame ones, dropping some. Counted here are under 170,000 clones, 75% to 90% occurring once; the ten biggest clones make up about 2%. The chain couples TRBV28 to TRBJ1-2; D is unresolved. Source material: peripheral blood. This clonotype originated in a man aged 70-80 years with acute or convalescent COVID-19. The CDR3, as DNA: TGTGCCAGCTCCCTCGGTTACTATGGCTACACCTTC. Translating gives CASSLGYYGYTF.